A single sample gave rise to the 30 T cell receptor beta chains below, sequenced in a study of neurological immune-mediated disorders. TCRdb called the 5' RACE reads again in MiXCR, with one record for every CDR3 protein. The sample includes roughly 62,000 distinct CDR3 sequences, 3.5% to 4.5% seen only once; the top ten take under 2.5%. Sequencing was performed on PBMCs. The receptors originated from a woman in her forties or fifties with multiple sclerosis.

There are many counts of this clonotype. The chain employs TRBV7-2 and TRBJ1-4, with D tentatively TRBD1 (5 bases). Deletions cut 3 bases from V and 8 bases from J, with 10 bases between. This CDR3 contains 13 residues. Germline V gene sequence: CDR1 SGHTA, CDR2 FQGNSA. CDR3 coding DNA: TGTGCCAGCAGCTTTGTCAGGGAGGAAAAACTGTTTTTT. Protein: CASSFVREEKLFF.

This clonotype was picked up a small number of times. A single base separates this from a much larger clone, so it may be a read error. V is TRBV20-1 and J is TRBJ1-1; D is perhaps TRBD1 (6 bases). The CDR3 is 14 residues long. Deletions cut 5 bases from V and 4 bases from J, with 17 bases between. Per the germline V gene, CDR1 is DFQATT and CDR2 is SNEGSKA (reference sequence). Here the CDR3 reads CSAGPGTRGTEAFF. CDR3 in DNA: TGCAGTGCTGGGCCGGGAACCAGGGGCACTGAAGCTTTCTTT.

In this sample, this clonotype turned up many times. CDR3 sequence reads: CASSQEPGPLYNEQFF. The CDR3 DNA follows: TGCGCCAGCAGCCAAGAACCGGGTCCTCTCTACAATGAGCAGTTCTTC. The chain employs TRBV4-3 and TRBJ2-1; D remains ambiguous. Per the germline V gene, CDR1 is LGHNA and CDR2 is YSLEER. V was clipped by 0 bases and J by 3 bases, with 12 bases between them. The CDR3 covers 16 residues.

This chain links TRBV18 with TRBJ2-5; 7 nucleotides align to TRBD1. The CDR3 runs 16 residues. V was clipped by 6 bases and J by 4 bases; unmatched bases: 14. Germline CDR1 reads KGHSH; CDR2 reads LQKENI. Here the CDR3 DNA reads TGTGCCAGCTCCCATTCCGGGACAGCCGCCGGAGAGACCCAGTACTTC. Its protein is CASSHSGTAAGETQYF.

This clonotype was detected many times. This chain links TRBV7-9 with TRBJ2-2, with D possibly TRBD2 on 5 matching bases. Trimming removed 7 bases at V and 2 bases at J, with 11 bases between. CDR1 and CDR2 from the germline V gene are SEHNR and FQNEAQ (reference sequence). The CDR3 length is 14 residues. In DNA, the CDR3 is TGTGCCAGCACCTACCGGGGAAACACCGGGGAGCTGTTTTTT. It is translated as CASTYRGNTGELFF. The whole variable domain, filled in from reference TRBV7-9 and TRBJ2-2, reads DTGVSQNPRHKITKRGQNVTFRCDPISEHNRLYWYRQTLGQGPEFLTYFQNEAQLEKSRLLSDRFSAERPKGSFSTLEIQRTEQGDSAMYLCASTYRGNTGELFFGEGSRLTVL.

This clonotype has more than one count but fewer than ten. A much larger clone lies one base from this, so it may be a read error. The rearrangement links TRBV29-1 to TRBJ2-4; 9 bases agree with TRBD1. Germline lookup yields CDR1 SQVTM and CDR2 ANQGSEA. CDR3 size: 15 residues. The V and J ends lost 5 bases and 10 bases, in that order; junction bases with no gene match: 15. This chain's CDR3 is CSVKWGQGDWKIQYF. CDR3 DNA: TGCAGCGTTAAGTGGGGACAGGGCGATTGGAAAATTCAGTACTTC.

This clonotype was seen at least ten times. The rearrangement uses TRBV6-2 or TRBV6-3 and TRBJ1-2; maybe TRBD1 (6 bases). The CDR3 is made up of 15 amino acids. The V gene's germline CDR1 is MNHEY and CDR2 SVGEGT. V dropped 6 bases and J dropped 2 bases, with 16 bases sitting between them. The CDR3 nucleotides are TGTGCCAGCAGACCTCTGGGGACACCCAACTATGGCTACACCTTC. This sequence encodes CASRPLGTPNYGYTF.

Many counts were recorded for this clonotype. This sequence joins TRBV27 and TRBJ2-1; D gene ambiguous. Trimming shortened V by 6 bases and J by 6 bases, and 15 bases separated the two germline ends. This CDR3 has 14 residues. Germline CDR1 is MNHEY and CDR2 is SMNVEV (reference sequence). CDR3 residues: CASRPSGGPNEQFF. In DNA form, the CDR3 reads TGTGCCAGCAGACCCTCTGGCGGTCCCAATGAGCAGTTCTTC.

In its sample, this clonotype was seen many times. The chain links TRBV6-2 or TRBV6-3 to TRBJ1-4; no definite D call. The germline V gene has CDR1 MNHEY and CDR2 SVGEGT. This CDR3 comprises 16 residues. V was clipped by 6 bases and J by 2 bases, with 16 bases between them. The CDR3 sequence: CASSATSSATNEKLFF. CDR3 sequence (DNA): TGTGCCAGCAGCGCCACGTCTTCAGCGACTAATGAAAAACTGTTTTTT.

This clonotype was detected ten times or more. The chain carries TRBV18 and TRBJ2-1; 9 nucleotides agree with TRBD2. V lost 0 bases, J lost 9 bases, and 3 bases stayed unmatched. Germline-derived CDR1 and CDR2 are KGHSH and LQKENI. This CDR3 spans 14 amino acids. CDR3 protein: CASSPPGLAPEQFF. CDR3 DNA: TGTGCCAGCTCACCACCGGGACTAGCACCTGAGCAGTTCTTC.

The sample holds many counts of this clonotype. This chain uses TRBV2 with TRBJ1-1, with a weak D call TRBD1 (5 bases). V was clipped by 6 bases and J by 10 bases, with 18 bases between them. The CDR3 has 13 amino acids. The V gene's germline CDR1 is SNHLY and CDR2 FYNNEI. CDR3 protein: CASRLTAEGLAFF. DNA for the CDR3: TGTGCCAGCAGACTGACAGCAGAAGGGTTAGCTTTCTTT.

At least ten counts were recorded for this clonotype. The chain couples TRBV5-1 to TRBJ2-2, with TRBD2 matching 12 bases. This CDR3 spans 16 amino acids. The V gene end was trimmed by 4 bases and the J gene end by 3 bases; junction bases not matched to a gene: 4. Germline V gene data show CDR1 as SGHRS and CDR2 as YFSETQ. This chain's CDR3 is CASSRTSGKDTGELFF. CDR3 in DNA: TGCGCCAGCAGCCGGACTAGCGGGAAGGACACCGGGGAGCTGTTTTTT.

This clonotype was seen at least ten times. Mismatch with germline at one junction end may stem from a read error. J is TRBJ2-5 and V is TRBV7-2, with 8 bases identical to TRBD2. CDR1 is SGHTA, CDR2 FQGNSA, per germline. The length of the CDR3 is 12 residues. The CDR3: CASSLLAGPALF. CDR3 sequence (DNA): TGTGCCAGCAGCTTACTAGCGGGTCCGGCCTTGTTC.

V gene TRBV20-1 combines with J gene TRBJ1-1; D gene uncertain. Trimming took 3 bases from V and 0 from J, leaving 8 bases between them. In germline, CDR1 is DFQATT, CDR2 SNEGSKA (reference sequence). The length of the CDR3 is 13 residues. The chain's CDR3 is CSASLTLNTEAFF. The CDR3 nucleotides are TGCAGTGCTAGTCTTACCCTGAACACTGAAGCTTTCTTT.

In this sample, this clonotype turned up many times. The rearrangement joins TRBV9 to TRBJ2-5; D gene ambiguous. The CDR3 runs to 12 residues. Germline CDR1 is SGDLS and CDR2 is YYNGEE. V lost 7 bases and J 7 bases, leaving 14 bases between the germline ends. The DNA of the CDR3 is TGTGCCAGCGAGGACGAAGAAGCGACCCAGTACTTC. This codes for CASEDEEATQYF.

This clonotype was seen at least ten times. Written as DNA, the CDR3 is TGCAGTGGTTCGGGTCTATGGGAAGAGACCCAGTACTTC. Amino acid sequence: CSGSGLWEETQYF. The chain uses TRBV20-1 and TRBJ2-5, with unresolved D. This CDR3 is built from 13 residues. Trimming took off 7 bases at V and 3 bases at J, with 15 bases between the two ends. Germline CDR1 reads DFQATT; CDR2 reads SNEGSKA (reference sequence).

This clonotype was observed at least ten times. CDR3 DNA: TGTGCCAGCTCACCAGAGGGGACGGGGACAGGGCCCAACATTCAGTACTTC. It specifies CASSPEGTGTGPNIQYF. This chain links TRBV18 with TRBJ2-4, with 9 bases fitting TRBD1. The CDR3 is made up of 17 amino acids. Germline values: CDR1 KGHSH, CDR2 LQKENI. V gave up 2 bases and J gave up 7 bases; unmatched junction bases: 12.

This clonotype has at least ten counts. V gene TRBV10-3 combines with J gene TRBJ1-4; D is undetermined. Trimming removed 0 bases from V and 4 bases from J, with 15 bases in between. The CDR3 is made up of 17 amino acids. The V gene's germline CDR1 is ENHRY and CDR2 SYGVKD. DNA for the CDR3: TGTGCCATCAGTGAGTCTGGCGGCACTTCCTATAATGAAAAACTGTTTTTT. Translated, it gives CAISESGGTSYNEKLFF.

This clonotype was counted at least ten times. The CDR3 sequence: CASSAGYEQYF. CDR3 coding DNA: TGTGCCAGCAGTGCGGGATACGAGCAGTACTTC. This chain links TRBV6-1 with TRBJ2-7; D perhaps matches TRBD2 (5 bases). The CDR3 has 11 amino acids. V was trimmed by 4 bases and J by 4 bases, leaving 5 bases between them. Per germline, CDR1 MNHNS and CDR2 SASEGT.

In this sample, this clonotype is medium-sized. This sequence joins TRBV20-1 and TRBJ1-2; TRBD1 matches 11 bases. V lost 0 bases and J lost 7; bases outside the gene matches: 7. The length of the CDR3 is 15 residues. Germline CDR1 is DFQATT and CDR2 is SNEGSKA (reference sequence). The CDR3: CSARDQDRGQGGYTF. CDR3 coding DNA: TGCAGTGCTAGAGATCAGGACAGGGGGCAGGGTGGCTACACCTTC.

The V gene is TRBV7-8, the J gene TRBJ2-2; 10 nucleotides align to TRBD2. The CDR3 totals 18 residues. The ends lost 5 bases at V and 0 bases at J; junction bases unmatched: 9. CDR1 SGHVS and CDR2 FQNEAQ come from the germline V gene. The CDR3 coding sequence is TGTGCCAGCAGCCCTCAACTACTAGCGGGAACGAACACCGGGGAGCTGTTTTTT. Its translation is CASSPQLLAGTNTGELFF.

This rearrangement joins TRBV11-3 to TRBJ2-2, with 8 bases identical to TRBD2. With V trimmed by 5 bases and J by 7 bases, 12 bases remained unmatched. CDR1 and CDR2 (germline): SGHNT, YENEEA. This CDR3 is 16 amino acids long. The CDR3 spells CASSGVGAGAGGELFF. The CDR3 DNA is TGTGCCAGCAGCGGGGTTGGAGCGGGAGCCGGCGGGGAGCTGTTTTTT.

This clonotype was detected ten times or more. The chain couples TRBV9 to TRBJ2-3; D unclear. Germline assignment: CDR1 SGDLS and CDR2 YYNGEE. This CDR3 has 12 amino acids. V shed 5 bases and J shed 5 bases, with 9 bases lying between them. The CDR3 DNA follows: TGTGCCAGCAGTCCCCGAGGAGATACGCAGTATTTT. It specifies CASSPRGDTQYF. Looking up the rest from reference TRBV9 and TRBJ2-3 gives the full variable domain: DSGVTQTPKHLITATGQRVTLRCSPRSGDLSVYWYQQSLDQGLQFLIQYYNGEERAKGNILERFSAQQFPDLHSELNLSSLELGDSALYFCASSPRGDTQYFGPGTRLTVL.

In its sample, this clonotype was seen many times. The V and J genes are TRBV12-3 or TRBV12-4 and TRBJ2-4; D tentatively reads TRBD1 or TRBD2 (6 bases each). V dropped 10 bases and J dropped 0 bases, with 22 bases sitting between them. This CDR3 has 17 residues. CDR3 coding DNA: TGTGCCATCTCTCTCGGGGGCAGGTTACTAGCCAAAAACATTCAGTACTTC. It yields the protein CAISLGGRLLAKNIQYF.

This clonotype was seen many times. Written as DNA, the CDR3 is TGTGCCAGCACCGTAAGCGGGGGCACAGATACGCAGTATTTT. It is translated as CASTVSGGTDTQYF. V usage is TRBV11-1 and J usage is TRBJ2-3; 7 bases agree with TRBD2. This CDR3 has 14 amino acids. CDR1 SGHAT and CDR2 FQDESV come from the germline V gene (reference sequence). The junction had 5 bases not matched to a gene; V was cut back by 7 bases and J by 1 base.

This clonotype was seen many times. This sequence joins TRBV2 and TRBJ2-3; D ambiguous. Per germline, CDR1 SNHLY and CDR2 FYNNEI. This CDR3 spans 12 amino acids. Trimming shortened V by 10 bases and J by 4 bases, and 12 bases separated the two germline ends. The chain's CDR3 is CATRRVPDTQYF. CDR3 in DNA: TGTGCCACCCGTCGAGTACCAGATACGCAGTATTTT.

CDR3 amino acids: CASSFASEQYF. The DNA for the CDR3 is TGTGCCAGCAGTTTCGCCTCCGAGCAGTACTTC. The gene calls are TRBV28 and TRBJ2-7; D gene uncertain. CDR1 is MDHEN, CDR2 SYDVKM, per germline. This CDR3 region has 11 residues. V shed 3 bases and J shed 6 bases, with 6 bases lying between them.

In its sample, this clonotype was seen a few times. The chain has TRBV29-1 and TRBJ2-7; 7 bases match TRBD2. With 3 bases clipped from V and 7 bases from J, the junction kept 6 bases outside the gene matches. CDR1 SQVTM and CDR2 ANQGSEA come from the germline V gene. The CDR3 sequence is 12 residues long. Here the CDR3 reads CSVDGGGEEQYF. The CDR3 DNA is TGCAGCGTTGACGGGGGAGGGGAAGAGCAGTACTTC.

This clonotype was observed at least ten times. This rearrangement joins TRBV20-1 to TRBJ2-2, with D possibly TRBD2 on 5 matching bases. The CDR3 loop spans 17 amino acids. Between the trimmed V and J ends, which lost 1 base and 0 bases, there was a span of 15 bases. Germline loops: CDR1 DFQATT, CDR2 SNEGSKA (reference sequence). Written as DNA, the CDR3 is TGCAGTGCTAGAGGTTCTGGTAGCGCCGCGAACACCGGGGAGCTGTTTTTT. Amino acids: CSARGSGSAANTGELFF.

This clonotype was detected ten times or more. The rearrangement joins TRBV28 to TRBJ2-7; possible D gene TRBD2, 5 bases. This CDR3 contains 13 residues. The germline V gene encodes CDR1 MDHEN and CDR2 SYDVKM. The V end lost 6 bases, the J end lost 7 bases, and 16 bases lay between the germline ends. The CDR3 here is CASSPGREAEQYF. The CDR3 DNA reads TGTGCCAGCAGCCCCGGACGGGAAGCAGAGCAGTACTTC.